The rows below give T cell receptor beta chains drawn from one sample of a study of T cells in narcolepsy. Generated by immunoSEQ multiplex PCR, the TCRdb table keeps only in-frame clones and is missing some. The sample has around 30,000 clones; around 74% are singletons. Sequenced: memory (CD45RA-) CD4+ T cells from blood. These receptors were taken from a human donor in good health. Each CDR3 is given without its conserved first and last residue. A D gene is named only where the DNA matches it firmly.

v_call d_call cdr3_aa
TRBV7-9 TRBD2 ASSPPVRLAVYNEQF
TRBV28 - ASKGRNILGAF
TRBV7-8 - ASSLGVQADTQY
TRBV7-2 TRBD1 ASSLGTGQYNSPLH
TRBV7-8 - ASSLAGVQSPLH
TRBV28 - ASNFDSNYGYT
TRBV2 TRBD1 ASRPGQATDTQY
TRBV6-1 TRBD1 ASGDRVEKLF
TRBV5-4 - ASSLYVGKKNIQY
TRBV4-3 - ASSQDTMWGEKLF
TRBV29-1 - SARTGSLYGYT
TRBV7-2 - ASSFGQTYYT
TRBV19 TRBD1 ASAVQGANYEQY
TRBV7-3 TRBD1 ASSLLGGGDNEQF
TRBV7-2 TRBD2 ASSFRRTSGTDTQY
TRBV11-2 - ASSFEGFNSPLH
TRBV5-4 - ASRTETGNAIY
TRBV11-2 - ASSLDIFYRLAAYEQY
TRBV5-4 TRBD1 ASSLGAGGGEKLF
TRBV19 TRBD1 ARPGQGASEAF
TRBV9 TRBD2 ASSSGNAGVETQY
TRBV6-1 TRBD1 ASSADGTERSYEQY
TRBV7-3 - ASSLMGTSFPGRLYNEQF
TRBV7-6 - ASSLVGAGELF
TRBV7-2 - ASTDRAHTGELF
TRBV5-4 TRBD1 ASSSRDRLNTEAF
TRBV15 - ATSRDNQPQH
TRBV11-2 - ASSLEGSSYNEQF
TRBV11-1 TRBD2 ASSPRLAGRTGELF
TRBV18 - ASSPPGGGPDQPQH
TRBV5-4 - ASSLEQGGRSPLH
TRBV5-4 - ASSLPGSSYNEQF
TRBV6-5 TRBD1 ASSKWTGGGTEAF